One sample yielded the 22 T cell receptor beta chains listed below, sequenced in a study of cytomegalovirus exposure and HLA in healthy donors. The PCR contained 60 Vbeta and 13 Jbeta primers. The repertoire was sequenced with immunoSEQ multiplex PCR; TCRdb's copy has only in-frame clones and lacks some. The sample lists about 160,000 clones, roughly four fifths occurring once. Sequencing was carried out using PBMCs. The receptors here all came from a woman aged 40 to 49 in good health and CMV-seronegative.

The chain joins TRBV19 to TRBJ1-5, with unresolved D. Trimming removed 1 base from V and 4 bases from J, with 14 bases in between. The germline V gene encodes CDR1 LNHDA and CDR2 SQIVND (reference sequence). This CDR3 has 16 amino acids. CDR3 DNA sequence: TGTGCCAGTAGTATAGCCGCGGCAGTGCCGAATCAGCCCCAGCATTTT. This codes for CASSIAAAVPNQPQHF.

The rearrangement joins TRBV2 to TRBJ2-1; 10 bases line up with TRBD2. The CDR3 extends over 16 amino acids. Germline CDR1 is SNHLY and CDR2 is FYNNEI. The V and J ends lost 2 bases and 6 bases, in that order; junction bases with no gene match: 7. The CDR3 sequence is CASSESRLAGANEQFF. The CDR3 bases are TGTGCCAGCAGTGAATCAAGGCTAGCGGGAGCCAATGAGCAGTTCTTC.

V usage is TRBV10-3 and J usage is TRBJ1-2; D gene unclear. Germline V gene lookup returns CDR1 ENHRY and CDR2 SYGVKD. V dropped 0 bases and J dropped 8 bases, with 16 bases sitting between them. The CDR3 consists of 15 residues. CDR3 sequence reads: CAISESRETTRGYTF. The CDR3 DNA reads TGTGCCATCAGTGAGTCAAGGGAGACTACTCGGGGCTACACCTTC.

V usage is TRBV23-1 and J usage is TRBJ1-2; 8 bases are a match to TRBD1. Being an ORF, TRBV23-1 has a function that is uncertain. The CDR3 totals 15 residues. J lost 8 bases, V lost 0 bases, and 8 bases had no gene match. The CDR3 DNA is TGCGCCAGCAGTCAATCCCGGACAGGGCGACGCGGCTACACCTTC. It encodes CASSQSRTGRRGYTF.

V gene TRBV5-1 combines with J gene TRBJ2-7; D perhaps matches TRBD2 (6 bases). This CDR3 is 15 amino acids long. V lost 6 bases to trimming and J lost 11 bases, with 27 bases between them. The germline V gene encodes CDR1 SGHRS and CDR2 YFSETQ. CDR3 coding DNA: TGCGCCAGCACGGGTGGAGGGCCATCGGCAGAAGTGGAGTACTTC. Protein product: CASTGGGPSAEVEYF. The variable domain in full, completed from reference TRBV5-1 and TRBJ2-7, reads KAGVTQTPRYLIKTRGQQVTLSCSPISGHRSVSWYQQTPGQGLQFLFEYFSETQRNKGNFPGRFSGRQFSNSRSEMNVSTLELGDSALYLCASTGGGPSAEVEYFGPGTRLTVT.

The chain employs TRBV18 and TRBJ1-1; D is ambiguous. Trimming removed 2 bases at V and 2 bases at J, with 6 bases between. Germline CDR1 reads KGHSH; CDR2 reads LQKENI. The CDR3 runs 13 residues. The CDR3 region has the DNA TGTGCCAGCTCACCAACAGATAACACTGAAGCTTTCTTT. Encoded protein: CASSPTDNTEAFF.

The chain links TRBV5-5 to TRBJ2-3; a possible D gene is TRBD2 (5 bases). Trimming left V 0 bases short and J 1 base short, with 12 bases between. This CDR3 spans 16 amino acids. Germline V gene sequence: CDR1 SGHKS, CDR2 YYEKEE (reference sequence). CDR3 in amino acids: CASSLGGHVGTDTQYF. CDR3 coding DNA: TGTGCCAGCAGCTTGGGAGGGCATGTCGGCACAGATACGCAGTATTTT.

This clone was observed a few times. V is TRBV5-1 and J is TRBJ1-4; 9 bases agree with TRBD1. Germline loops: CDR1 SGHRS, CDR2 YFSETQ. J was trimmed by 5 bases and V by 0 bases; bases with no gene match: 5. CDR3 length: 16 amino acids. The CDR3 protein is CASSLGDRVQNEKLFF. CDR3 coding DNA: TGCGCCAGCAGCTTGGGGGACAGGGTACAGAATGAAAAACTGTTTTTT. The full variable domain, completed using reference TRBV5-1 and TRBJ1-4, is KAGVTQTPRYLIKTRGQQVTLSCSPISGHRSVSWYQQTPGQGLQFLFEYFSETQRNKGNFPGRFSGRQFSNSRSEMNVSTLELGDSALYLCASSLGDRVQNEKLFFGSGTQLSVL.

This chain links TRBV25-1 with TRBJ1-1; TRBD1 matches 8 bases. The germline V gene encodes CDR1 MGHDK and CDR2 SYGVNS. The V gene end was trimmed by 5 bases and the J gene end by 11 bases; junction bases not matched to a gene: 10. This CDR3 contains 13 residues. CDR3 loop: CASSFSGGASAFF. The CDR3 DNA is TGTGCCAGCAGTTTTTCAGGGGGCGCGTCGGCTTTCTTT.

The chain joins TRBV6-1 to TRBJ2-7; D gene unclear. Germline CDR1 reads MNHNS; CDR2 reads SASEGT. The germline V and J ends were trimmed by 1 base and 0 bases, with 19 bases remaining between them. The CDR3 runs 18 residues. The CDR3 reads CASSEGLVVGRSSYEQYF. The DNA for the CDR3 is TGTGCCAGCAGTGAAGGCCTTGTAGTGGGTCGGAGCTCCTACGAGCAGTACTTC.

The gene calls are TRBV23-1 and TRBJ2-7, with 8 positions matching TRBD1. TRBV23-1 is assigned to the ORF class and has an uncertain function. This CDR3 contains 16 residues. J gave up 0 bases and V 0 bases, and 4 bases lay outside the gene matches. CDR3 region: CASSQSRQGSSYEQYF. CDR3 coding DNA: TGCGCCAGCAGTCAATCGAGACAGGGGAGCTCCTACGAGCAGTACTTC.

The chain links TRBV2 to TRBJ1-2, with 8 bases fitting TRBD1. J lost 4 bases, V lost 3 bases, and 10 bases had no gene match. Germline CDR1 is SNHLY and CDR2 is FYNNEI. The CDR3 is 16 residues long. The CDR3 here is CASSDLRTGRSYGYTF. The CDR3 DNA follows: TGTGCCAGCAGTGACCTTCGGACAGGGCGCTCCTATGGCTACACCTTC.

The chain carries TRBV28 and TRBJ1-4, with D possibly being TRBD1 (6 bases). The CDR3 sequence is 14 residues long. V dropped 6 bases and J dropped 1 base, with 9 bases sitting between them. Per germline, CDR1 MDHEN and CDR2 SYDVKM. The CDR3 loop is CASRDSVTNEKLFF. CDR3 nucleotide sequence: TGTGCCAGCAGGGACAGCGTAACTAATGAAAAACTGTTTTTT.

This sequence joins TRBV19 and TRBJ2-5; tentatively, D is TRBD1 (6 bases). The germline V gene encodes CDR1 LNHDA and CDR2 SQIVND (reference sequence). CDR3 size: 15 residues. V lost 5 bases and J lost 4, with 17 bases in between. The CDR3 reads CASSPQDSFLETQYF. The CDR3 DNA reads TGTGCCAGTAGTCCCCAGGACAGTTTTCTAGAGACCCAGTACTTC.

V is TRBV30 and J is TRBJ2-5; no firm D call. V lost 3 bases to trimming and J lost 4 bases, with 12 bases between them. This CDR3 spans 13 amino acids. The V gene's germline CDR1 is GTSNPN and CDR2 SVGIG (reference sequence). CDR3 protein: CAWSPGPSETQYF. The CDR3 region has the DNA TGTGCCTGGAGCCCTGGGCCCTCAGAGACCCAGTACTTC.

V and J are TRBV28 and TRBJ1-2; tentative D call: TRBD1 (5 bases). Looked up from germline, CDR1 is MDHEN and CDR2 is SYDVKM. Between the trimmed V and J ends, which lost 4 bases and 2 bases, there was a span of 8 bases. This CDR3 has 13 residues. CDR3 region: CASSWGGNYGYTF. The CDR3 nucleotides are TGTGCCAGCAGTTGGGGGGGAAACTATGGCTACACCTTC.

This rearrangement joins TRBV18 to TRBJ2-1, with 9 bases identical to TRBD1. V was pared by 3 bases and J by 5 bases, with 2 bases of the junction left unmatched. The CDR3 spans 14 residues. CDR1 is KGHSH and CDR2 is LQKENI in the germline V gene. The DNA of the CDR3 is TGTGCCAGCTCACCGGGGACAGGGCACAATGAGCAGTTCTTC. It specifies CASSPGTGHNEQFF.

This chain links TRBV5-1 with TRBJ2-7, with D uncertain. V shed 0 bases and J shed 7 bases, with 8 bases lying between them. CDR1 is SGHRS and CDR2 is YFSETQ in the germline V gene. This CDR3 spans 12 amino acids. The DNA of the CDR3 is TGCGCCAGCAGCTTGGGGCCCAGGGAGCAGTACTTC. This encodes CASSLGPREQYF. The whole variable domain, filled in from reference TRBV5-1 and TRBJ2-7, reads KAGVTQTPRYLIKTRGQQVTLSCSPISGHRSVSWYQQTPGQGLQFLFEYFSETQRNKGNFPGRFSGRQFSNSRSEMNVSTLELGDSALYLCASSLGPREQYFGPGTRLTVT.

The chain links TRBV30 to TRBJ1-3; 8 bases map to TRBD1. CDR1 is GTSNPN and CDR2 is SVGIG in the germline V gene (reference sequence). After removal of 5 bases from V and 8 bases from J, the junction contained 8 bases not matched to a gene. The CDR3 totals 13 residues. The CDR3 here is CAWAPDRGHTIYF. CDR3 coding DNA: TGTGCCTGGGCCCCAGACAGGGGACACACCATATATTTT.

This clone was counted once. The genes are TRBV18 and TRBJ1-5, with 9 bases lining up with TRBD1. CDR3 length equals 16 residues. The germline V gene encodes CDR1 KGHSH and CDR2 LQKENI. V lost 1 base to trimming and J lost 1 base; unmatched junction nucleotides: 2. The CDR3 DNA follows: TGTGCCAGCTCACCACTGGGACAGGGAAGCAATCAGCCCCAGCATTTT. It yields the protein CASSPLGQGSNQPQHF.

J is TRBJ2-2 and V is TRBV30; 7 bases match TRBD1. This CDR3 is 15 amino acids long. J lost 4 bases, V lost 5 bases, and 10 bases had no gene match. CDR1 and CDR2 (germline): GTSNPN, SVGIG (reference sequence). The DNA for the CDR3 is TGTGCCTGGCGCCTGAAAAGGGGGCTCACCGGGGAGCTGTTTTTT. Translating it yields CAWRLKRGLTGELFF.

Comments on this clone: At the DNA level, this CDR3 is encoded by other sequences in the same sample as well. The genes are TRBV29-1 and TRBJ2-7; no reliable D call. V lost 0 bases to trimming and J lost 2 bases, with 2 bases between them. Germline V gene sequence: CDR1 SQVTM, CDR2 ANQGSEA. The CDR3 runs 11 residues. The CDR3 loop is CSVEDTYEQYF. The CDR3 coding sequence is TGCAGCGTTGAAGACACCTACGAGCAGTACTTC.